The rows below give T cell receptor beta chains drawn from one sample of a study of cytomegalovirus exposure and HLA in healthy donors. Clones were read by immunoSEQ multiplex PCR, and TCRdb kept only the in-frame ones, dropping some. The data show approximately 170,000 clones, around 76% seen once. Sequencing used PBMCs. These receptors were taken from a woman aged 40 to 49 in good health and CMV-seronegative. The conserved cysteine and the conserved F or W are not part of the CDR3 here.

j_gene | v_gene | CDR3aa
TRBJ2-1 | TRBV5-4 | ASSHIPGLSDEQF
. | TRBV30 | AWNRGSPYEQY
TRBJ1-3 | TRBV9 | ASGPGGAGNTIY
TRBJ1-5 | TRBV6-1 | ASSVPSGGAGNQPQH
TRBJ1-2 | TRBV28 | ASSLGTGALTNYGYT
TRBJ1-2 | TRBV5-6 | ASSSGDRGRIGGYT
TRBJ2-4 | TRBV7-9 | ASSSRQGRDIQY
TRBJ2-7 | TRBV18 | ASSPPGLGEQY
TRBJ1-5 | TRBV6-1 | ASSVGGNNQPQH
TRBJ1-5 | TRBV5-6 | ASSQTGDNQPQH
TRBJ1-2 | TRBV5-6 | ASSFHRVYGYT
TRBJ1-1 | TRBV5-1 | ASRTSGRGREDTEAF
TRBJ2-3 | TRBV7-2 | ASSLDWRDSDTQY
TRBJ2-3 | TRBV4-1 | ASSQDQRSTDTQY
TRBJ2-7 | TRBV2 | ASSGAETGANEQY
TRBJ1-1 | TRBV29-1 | SVVGTGGMNTEAF
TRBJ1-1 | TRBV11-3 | ASSLDSWNTEAF
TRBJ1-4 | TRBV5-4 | AIRATGDEKLF
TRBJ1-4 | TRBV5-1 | ASSPGTGPPTNEKLF
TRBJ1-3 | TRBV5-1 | ASSLDGSRNTIY
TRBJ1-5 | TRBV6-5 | ASRPGGHSNQPQH
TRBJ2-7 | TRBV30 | AWSVRLTSYEQY
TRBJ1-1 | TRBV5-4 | ASSFQGAGEAF
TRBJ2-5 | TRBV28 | ASSSTSGTEETQY
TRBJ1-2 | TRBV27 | ASSFQFNYGYT
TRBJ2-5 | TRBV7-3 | ASSLTAQGRETQY
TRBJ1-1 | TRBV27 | ASSSIQGGNTEAF
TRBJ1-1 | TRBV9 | ASSVQGSNTEAF
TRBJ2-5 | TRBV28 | ASSLEAAQETQY
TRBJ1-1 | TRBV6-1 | ASSSLQGSEAF
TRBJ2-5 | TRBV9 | ASSVAVTGAETQY
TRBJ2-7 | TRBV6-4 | ASSEASGTSYEQY
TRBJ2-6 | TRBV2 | ASSITSGRRGGANVLT
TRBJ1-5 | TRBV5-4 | ASSLGGGNQPQH
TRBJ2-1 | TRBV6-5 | ASSYSVGQNEQF
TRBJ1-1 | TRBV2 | ASTTGLNTEAF
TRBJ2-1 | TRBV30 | AWSYRWDKDNEQF
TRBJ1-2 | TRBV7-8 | ASSLGVFTYGYT